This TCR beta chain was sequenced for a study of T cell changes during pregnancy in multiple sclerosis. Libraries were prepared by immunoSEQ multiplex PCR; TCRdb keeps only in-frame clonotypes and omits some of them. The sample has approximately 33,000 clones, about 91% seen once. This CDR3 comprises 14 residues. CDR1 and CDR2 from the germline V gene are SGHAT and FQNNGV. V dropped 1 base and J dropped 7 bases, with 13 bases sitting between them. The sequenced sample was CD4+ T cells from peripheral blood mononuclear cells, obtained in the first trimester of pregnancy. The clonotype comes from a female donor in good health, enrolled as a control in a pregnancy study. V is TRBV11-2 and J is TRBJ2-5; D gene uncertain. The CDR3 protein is CASSLGDENGTQYF. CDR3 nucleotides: TGTGCCAGCAGCTTAGGTGATGAGAACGGGACCCAGTACTTC.